This TCR beta chain was recorded in a study of T cell clonotyping in hematopoietic cell transplantation. Concerning this clone itself: Its target is not known.

Study conclusions and caveats: Pathologically expanded recipient clonotypes increased progressively from day 30 to day 180 as diversity fell.

CDR3 length: 15 amino acids. Germline V gene lookup returns CDR1 SGHDN and CDR2 FVKESK. V lost 1 base, J lost 6 bases, and 16 bases lay in between. Time point meaning: recipient sample about 28 days before transplant, after cytoreduction. Recipient blood drawn about 28 days pretransplant and days 30, 100, 180 after. Here immunoSEQ multiplex PCR was the method, and the copy in TCRdb shows in-frame clones only, minus some. This table has some 29,000 clones, over 60% appearing once. The gene calls are TRBV14 and TRBJ2-7; D possibly matches TRBD1 or TRBD2 (6 bases each). The sample was peripheral blood mononuclear cells, taken before stem cell transplant. The receptor was derived from a young woman with chronic myeloid leukemia. Some clones in this sample may be carry-over from other donors' samples. As DNA, the CDR3 is TGTGCCAGCAGCCAAGTCCCGGGGGCAGCTGCCGAGCAGTACTTC. Protein product: CASSQVPGAAAEQYF.